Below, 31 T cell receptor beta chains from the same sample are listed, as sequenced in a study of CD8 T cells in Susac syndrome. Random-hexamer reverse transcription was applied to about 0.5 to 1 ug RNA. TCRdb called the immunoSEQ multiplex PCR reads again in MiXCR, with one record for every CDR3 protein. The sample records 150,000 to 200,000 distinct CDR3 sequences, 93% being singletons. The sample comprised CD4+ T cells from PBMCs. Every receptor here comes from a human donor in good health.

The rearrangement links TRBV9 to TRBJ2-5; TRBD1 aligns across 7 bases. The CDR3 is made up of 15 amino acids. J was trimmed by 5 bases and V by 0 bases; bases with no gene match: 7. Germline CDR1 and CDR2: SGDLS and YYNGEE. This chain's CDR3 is CASSVEDRSWETQYF. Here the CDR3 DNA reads TGTGCCAGCAGCGTAGAGGACAGGTCCTGGGAGACCCAGTACTTC.

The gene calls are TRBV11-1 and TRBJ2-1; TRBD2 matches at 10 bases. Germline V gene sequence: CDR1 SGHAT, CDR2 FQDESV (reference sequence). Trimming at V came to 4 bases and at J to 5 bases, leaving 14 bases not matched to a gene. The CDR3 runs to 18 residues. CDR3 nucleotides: TGTGCCAGCAGCTCTCCGGGGGGGAGGACTAGCGGCCACAATGAGCAGTTCTTC. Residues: CASSSPGGRTSGHNEQFF.

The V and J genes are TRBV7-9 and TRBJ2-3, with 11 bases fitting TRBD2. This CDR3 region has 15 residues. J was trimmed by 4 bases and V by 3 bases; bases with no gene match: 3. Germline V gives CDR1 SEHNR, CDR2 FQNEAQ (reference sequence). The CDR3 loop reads CASSLGTSGSDTQYF. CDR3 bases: TGTGCCAGCAGCTTGGGGACTAGCGGATCAGATACGCAGTATTTT.

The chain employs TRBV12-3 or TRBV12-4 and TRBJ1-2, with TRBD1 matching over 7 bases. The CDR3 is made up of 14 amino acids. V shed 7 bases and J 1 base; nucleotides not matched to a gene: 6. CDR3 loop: CASIRQGLNYGYTF. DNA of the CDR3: TGTGCCAGCATACGACAGGGCCTTAACTATGGCTACACCTTC.

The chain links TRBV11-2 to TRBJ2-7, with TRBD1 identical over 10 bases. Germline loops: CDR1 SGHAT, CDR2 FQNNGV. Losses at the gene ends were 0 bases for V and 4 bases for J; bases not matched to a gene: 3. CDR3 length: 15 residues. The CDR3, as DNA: TGTGCCAGCAGCTTAGAGGGACAGGGGAGGTACGAGCAGTACTTC. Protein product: CASSLEGQGRYEQYF. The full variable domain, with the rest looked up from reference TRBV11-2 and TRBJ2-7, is EAGVAQSPRYKIIEKRQSVAFWCNPISGHATLYWYQQILGQGPKLLIQFQNNGVVDDSQLPKDRFSAERLKGVDSTLKIQPAKLEDSAVYLCASSLEGQGRYEQYFGPGTRLTVT.

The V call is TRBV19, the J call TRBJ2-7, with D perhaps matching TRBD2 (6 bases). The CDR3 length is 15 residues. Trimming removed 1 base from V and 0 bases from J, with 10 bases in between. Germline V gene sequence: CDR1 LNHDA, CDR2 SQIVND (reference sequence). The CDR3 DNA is TGTGCCAGTAGTATAGGTGGAGGGGTCTCCTACGAGCAGTACTTC. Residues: CASSIGGGVSYEQYF. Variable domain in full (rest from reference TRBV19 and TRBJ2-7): DGGITQSPKYLFRKEGQNVTLSCEQNLNHDAMYWYRQDPGQGLRLIYYSQIVNDFQKGDIAEGYSVSREKKESFPLTVTSAQKNPTAFYLCASSIGGGVSYEQYFGPGTRLTVT.

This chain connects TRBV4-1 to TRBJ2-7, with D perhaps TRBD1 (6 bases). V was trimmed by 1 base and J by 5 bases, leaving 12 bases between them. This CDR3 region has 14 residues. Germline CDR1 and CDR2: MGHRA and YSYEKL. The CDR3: CASSQVQGINEQYF. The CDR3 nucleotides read TGCGCCAGCAGCCAAGTGCAGGGGATCAACGAGCAGTACTTC.

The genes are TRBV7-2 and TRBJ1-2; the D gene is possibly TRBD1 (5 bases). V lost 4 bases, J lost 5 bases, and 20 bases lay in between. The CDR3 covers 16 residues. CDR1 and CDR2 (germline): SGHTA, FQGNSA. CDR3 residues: CASSSKSVGRGYGYTF. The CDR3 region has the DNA TGTGCCAGCAGCTCGAAAAGTGTGGGGAGGGGATATGGCTACACCTTC.

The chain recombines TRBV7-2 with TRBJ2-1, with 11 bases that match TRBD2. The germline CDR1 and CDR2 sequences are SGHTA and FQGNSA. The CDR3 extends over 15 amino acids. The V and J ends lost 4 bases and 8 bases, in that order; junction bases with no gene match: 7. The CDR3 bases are TGTGCCAGCAGCTCTCTAGCGGGGGGCCTCGATGAGCAGTTCTTC. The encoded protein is CASSSLAGGLDEQFF.

The CDR3 nucleotides are TGTGCCAGCAGCTCGGGTCTGGCCAACTCTGGAAACACCATATATTTT. It codes for CASSSGLANSGNTIYF. This rearrangement joins TRBV11-2 to TRBJ1-3; D gene unclear. Germline CDR1 reads SGHAT; CDR2 reads FQNNGV. Trimming took 4 bases from V and 0 from J, leaving 13 bases between them. CDR3 size: 16 residues.

CDR3 coding DNA: TGTGCCAGCATCGTCGACCCTCGACGTTTCACTGAAGCTTTCTTT. Amino acids: CASIVDPRRFTEAFF. V usage is TRBV6-2 or TRBV6-3 and J usage is TRBJ1-1, with D hard to call. Trimming took 7 bases from V and 4 from J, leaving 19 bases between them. Germline values: CDR1 MNHEY, CDR2 SVGEGT. There are 15 residues in the CDR3.

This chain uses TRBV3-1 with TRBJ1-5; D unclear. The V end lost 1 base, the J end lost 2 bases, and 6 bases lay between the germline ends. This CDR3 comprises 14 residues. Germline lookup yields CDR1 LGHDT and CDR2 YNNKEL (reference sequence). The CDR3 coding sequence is TGTGCCAGCAGCCAAGGTACGCGCAATCAGCCCCAGCATTTT. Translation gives CASSQGTRNQPQHF.

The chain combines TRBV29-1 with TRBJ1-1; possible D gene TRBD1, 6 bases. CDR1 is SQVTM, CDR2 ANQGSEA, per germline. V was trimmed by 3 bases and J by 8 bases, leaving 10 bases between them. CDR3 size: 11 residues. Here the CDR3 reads CSVDGGREAFF. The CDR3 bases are TGCAGCGTTGACGGGGGCCGGGAAGCTTTCTTT.

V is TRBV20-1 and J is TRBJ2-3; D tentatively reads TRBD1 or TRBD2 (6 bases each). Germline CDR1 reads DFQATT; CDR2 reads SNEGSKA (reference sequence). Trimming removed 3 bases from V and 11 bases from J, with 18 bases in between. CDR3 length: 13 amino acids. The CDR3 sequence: CSASRVRGRKQYF. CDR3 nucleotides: TGCAGTGCTAGTCGGGTCCGGGGGCGTAAGCAGTATTTT.

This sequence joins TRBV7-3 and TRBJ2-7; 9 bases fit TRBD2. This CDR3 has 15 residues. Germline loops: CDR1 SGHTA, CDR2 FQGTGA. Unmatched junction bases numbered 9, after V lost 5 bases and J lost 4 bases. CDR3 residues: CASSIGTSWDYEQYF. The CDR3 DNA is TGTGCCAGCAGCATCGGGACTAGCTGGGATTACGAGCAGTACTTC.

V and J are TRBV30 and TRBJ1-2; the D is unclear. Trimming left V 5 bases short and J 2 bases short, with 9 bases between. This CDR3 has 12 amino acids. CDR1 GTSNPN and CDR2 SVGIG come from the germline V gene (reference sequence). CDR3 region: CAWERINYGYTF. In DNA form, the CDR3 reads TGTGCCTGGGAACGGATAAACTATGGCTACACCTTC.

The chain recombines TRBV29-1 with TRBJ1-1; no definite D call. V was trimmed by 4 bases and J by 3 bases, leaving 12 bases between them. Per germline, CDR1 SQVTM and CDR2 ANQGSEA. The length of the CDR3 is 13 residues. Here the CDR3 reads CSVVPEQDTEAFF. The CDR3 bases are TGCAGCGTTGTGCCCGAGCAGGACACTGAAGCTTTCTTT. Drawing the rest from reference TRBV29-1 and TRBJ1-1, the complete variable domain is SAVISQKPSRDICQRGTSLTIQCQVDSQVTMMFWYRQQPGQSLTLIATANQGSEATYESGFVIDKFPISRPNLTFSTLTVSNMSPEDSSIYLCSVVPEQDTEAFFGQGTRLTVV.

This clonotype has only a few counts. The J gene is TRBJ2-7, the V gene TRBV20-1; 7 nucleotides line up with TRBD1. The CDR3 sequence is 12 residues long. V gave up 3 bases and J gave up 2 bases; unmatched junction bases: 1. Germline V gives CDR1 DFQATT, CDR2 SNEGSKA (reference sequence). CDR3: CSASQGAYEQYF. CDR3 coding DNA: TGCAGTGCTAGTCAGGGGGCCTACGAGCAGTACTTC.

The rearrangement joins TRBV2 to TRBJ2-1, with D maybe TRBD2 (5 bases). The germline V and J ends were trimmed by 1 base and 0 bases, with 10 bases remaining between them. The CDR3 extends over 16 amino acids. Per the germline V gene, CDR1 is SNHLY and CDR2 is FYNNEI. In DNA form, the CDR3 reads TGTGCCAGCAGTGAAGACGAGCGGCCCTCCTACAATGAGCAGTTCTTC. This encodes CASSEDERPSYNEQFF.

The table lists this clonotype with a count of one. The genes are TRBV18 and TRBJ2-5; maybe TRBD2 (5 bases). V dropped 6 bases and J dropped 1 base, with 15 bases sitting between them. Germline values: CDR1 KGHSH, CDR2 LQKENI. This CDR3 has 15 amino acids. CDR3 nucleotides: TGTGCCAGCTCGCCCACAGCGGCCCCCCAAGAGACCCAGTACTTC. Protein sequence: CASSPTAAPQETQYF.

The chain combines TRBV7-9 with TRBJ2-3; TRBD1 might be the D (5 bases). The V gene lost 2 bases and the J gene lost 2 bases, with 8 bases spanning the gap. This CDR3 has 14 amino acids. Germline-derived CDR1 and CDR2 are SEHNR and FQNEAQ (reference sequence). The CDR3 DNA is TGTGCCAGCAGCTTACAGGGATTCACAGATACGCAGTATTTT. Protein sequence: CASSLQGFTDTQYF.

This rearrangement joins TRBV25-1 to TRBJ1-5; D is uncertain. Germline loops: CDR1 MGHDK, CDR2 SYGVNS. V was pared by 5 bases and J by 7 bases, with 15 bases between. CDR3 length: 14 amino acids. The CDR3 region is CASSPRGAVQPQHF. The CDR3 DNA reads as TGTGCCAGCAGTCCCAGAGGCGCGGTACAGCCCCAGCATTTT.

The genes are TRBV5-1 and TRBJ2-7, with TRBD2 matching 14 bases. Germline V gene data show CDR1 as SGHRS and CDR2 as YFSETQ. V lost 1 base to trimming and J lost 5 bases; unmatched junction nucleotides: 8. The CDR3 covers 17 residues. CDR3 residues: CASSLIRLGLAGDEQYF. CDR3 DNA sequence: TGCGCCAGCAGCTTGATACGACTGGGACTAGCGGGGGACGAGCAGTACTTC.

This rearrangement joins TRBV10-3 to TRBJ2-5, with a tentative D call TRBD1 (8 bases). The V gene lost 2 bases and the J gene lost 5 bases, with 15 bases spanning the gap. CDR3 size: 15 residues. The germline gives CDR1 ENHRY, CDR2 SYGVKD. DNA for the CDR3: TGTGCCATCAGTGAGGGCGACAGGGGAGGGGAGACCCAGTACTTC. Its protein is CAISEGDRGGETQYF.

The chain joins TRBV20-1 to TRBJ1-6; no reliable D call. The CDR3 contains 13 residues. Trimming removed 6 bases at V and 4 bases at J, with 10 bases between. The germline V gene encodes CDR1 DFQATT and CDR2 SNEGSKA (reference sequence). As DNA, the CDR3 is TGCAGTGCCTCGGGAGGGTATAATTCACCCCTCCACTTT. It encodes CSASGGYNSPLHF.

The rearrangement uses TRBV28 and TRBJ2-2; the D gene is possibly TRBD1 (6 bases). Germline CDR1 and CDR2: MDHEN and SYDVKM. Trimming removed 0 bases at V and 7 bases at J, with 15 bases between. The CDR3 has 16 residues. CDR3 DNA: TGTGCCAGCAGTTTATGGACAACAGGGCGGAACGGGGAGCTGTTTTTT. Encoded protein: CASSLWTTGRNGELFF.

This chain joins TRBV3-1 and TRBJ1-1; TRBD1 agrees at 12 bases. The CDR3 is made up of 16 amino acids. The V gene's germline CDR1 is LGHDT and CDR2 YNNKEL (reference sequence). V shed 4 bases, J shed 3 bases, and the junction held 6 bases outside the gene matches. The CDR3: CASSLGTGGRHTEAFF. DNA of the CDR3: TGTGCCAGCAGCCTGGGGACAGGGGGCCGCCACACTGAAGCTTTCTTT. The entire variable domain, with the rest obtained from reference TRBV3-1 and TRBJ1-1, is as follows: DTAVSQTPKYLVTQMGNDKSIKCEQNLGHDTMYWYKQDSKKFLKIMFSYNNKELIINETVPNRFSPKSPDKAHLNLHINSLELGDSAVYFCASSLGTGGRHTEAFFGQGTRLTVV.

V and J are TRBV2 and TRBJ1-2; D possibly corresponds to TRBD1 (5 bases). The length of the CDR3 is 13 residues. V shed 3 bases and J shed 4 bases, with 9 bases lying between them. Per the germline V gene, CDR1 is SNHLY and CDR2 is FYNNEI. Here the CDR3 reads CASSEGDGYGYTF. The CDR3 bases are TGTGCCAGCAGTGAGGGGGACGGCTATGGCTACACCTTC.

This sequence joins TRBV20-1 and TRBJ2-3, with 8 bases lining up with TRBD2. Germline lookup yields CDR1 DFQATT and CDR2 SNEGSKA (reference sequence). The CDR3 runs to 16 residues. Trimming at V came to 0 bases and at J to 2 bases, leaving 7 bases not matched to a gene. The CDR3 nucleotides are TGCAGTGCTAGAGATTGGGCGCGGGGGGCCACAGATACGCAGTATTTT. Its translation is CSARDWARGATDTQYF.

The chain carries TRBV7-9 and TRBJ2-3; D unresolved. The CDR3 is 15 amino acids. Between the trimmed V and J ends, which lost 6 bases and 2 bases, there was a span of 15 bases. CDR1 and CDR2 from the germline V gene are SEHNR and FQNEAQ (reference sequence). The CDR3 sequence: CASSFVSAFTDTQYF. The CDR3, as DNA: TGTGCCAGCAGTTTCGTCAGCGCCTTCACAGATACGCAGTATTTT. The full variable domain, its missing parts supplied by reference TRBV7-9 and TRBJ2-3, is DTGVSQNPRHKITKRGQNVTFRCDPISEHNRLYWYRQTLGQGPEFLTYFQNEAQLEKSRLLSDRFSAERPKGSFSTLEIQRTEQGDSAMYLCASSFVSAFTDTQYFGPGTRLTVL.

The CDR3 protein is CSAGRTGVQETQYF. The CDR3 bases are TGCAGTGCTGGACGGACAGGGGTCCAAGAGACCCAGTACTTC. The chain joins TRBV20-1 to TRBJ2-5; 9 nucleotides agree with TRBD1. The J segment lost 1 base and the V segment lost 5 bases, leaving 5 bases of the junction unmatched. This CDR3 is 14 amino acids long. Germline V gives CDR1 DFQATT, CDR2 SNEGSKA (reference sequence).